Sequencing of this TCR beta chain was carried out in a study of regulatory T cells in long-lasting Graves disease. Study observations and caveats: Patients with persistent disease shared roughly 3,000 public clonotypes, outpacing the approximately 970 shared by new patients.

This clonotype was counted many times. The antigen is unknown. Arm-PCR with iRepertoire HTBI primers amplified the CDR3 regions for these TCR beta libraries. Original analysis: Detected in the samples were approximately 58 TRBV and 14 to 15 TRBJ segments. TCRdb re-called the multiplex PCR reads through MiXCR, storing one row per CDR3 protein. TCRdb, not the authors, supplied the V and J calls. This repertoire shows around 400,000 distinct CDR3 sequences, about 14% found once; its top ten account for about a fifth. Germline V gene lookup returns CDR1 MNHEY and CDR2 SMNVEV (reference sequence). This CDR3 has 14 amino acids. Trimming cost V 1 base and J 1 base, with 7 bases left between them. Time point denoted: newly diagnosed GD, antithyroid drugs for less than 3 months. PBMCs were the source of the RNA used for TCR sequencing. Graves' disease was diagnosed by American Thyroid Association guidelines. The patients were drawn from one endocrinology department in Xi'an, China.

The chain recombines TRBV27 with TRBJ1-1, with D unclear. The sequencing here drew on peripheral blood mononuclear cells (PBMCs), taken at new diagnosis, from a patient treated with antithyroid drugs. This clonotype was obtained from a female donor with Graves disease. This CDR3 is CASSLFIGNTEAFF. CDR3 DNA sequence: TGTGCCAGCAGTTTATTCATCGGGAACACTGAAGCTTTCTTT.